Listed here is a single TCR beta chain. Its antigen is unidentified. This sample was taken from a study of shared clonotypes between healthy human individuals. Across the whole study: Donors, aged 18 to 49, were two women and three men. Regarding the study as a whole: Measured sharing among donors was expected to vary with sequencing depth.

The naive CD8 fraction comprised CD45RO-negative cells positively selected for CCR7 and excluded terminally differentiated effector memory CD45RA+ cells. Several immunoSEQ 96-well plates shared each subset's DNA, each plate a replicate. Sequencing was performed with immunoSEQ multiplex PCR; in TCRdb, only in-frame clones are kept and a portion is missing. The sample carries fewer than 850,000 clones, 96% recorded once. This receptor was taken from a young man in good health. The sample was naive CD8+ T cells sorted from blood.

The CDR3 DNA is TGTGCCAGCAGCTTCCGGGACAGGGGCCGCACAGATACGCAGTATTTT. It codes for CASSFRDRGRTDTQYF. The V gene is TRBV7-8, the J gene TRBJ2-3; 10 nucleotides line up with TRBD1. With V trimmed by 3 bases and J by 1 base, 4 bases remained unmatched. Germline V lookup: CDR1 SGHVS, CDR2 FQNEAQ. This CDR3 spans 16 amino acids.